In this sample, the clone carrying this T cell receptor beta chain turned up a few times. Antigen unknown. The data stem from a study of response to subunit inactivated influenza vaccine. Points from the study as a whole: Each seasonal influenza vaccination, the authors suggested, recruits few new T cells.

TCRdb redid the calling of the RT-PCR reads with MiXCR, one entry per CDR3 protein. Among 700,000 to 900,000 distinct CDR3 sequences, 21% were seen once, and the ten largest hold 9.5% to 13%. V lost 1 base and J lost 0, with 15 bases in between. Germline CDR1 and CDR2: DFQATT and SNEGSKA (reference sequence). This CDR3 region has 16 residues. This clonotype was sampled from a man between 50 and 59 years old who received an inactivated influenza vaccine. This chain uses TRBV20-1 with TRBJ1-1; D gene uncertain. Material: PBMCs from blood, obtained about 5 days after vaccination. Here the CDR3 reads CSARGLPGRLNTEAFF. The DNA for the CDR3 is TGCAGTGCTAGAGGCCTACCTGGACGGTTGAACACTGAAGCTTTCTTT.